This T cell receptor (beta chain) is drawn from a study of T cells after yellow fever vaccination. MiXCR, applied by TCRdb to the 5' RACE reads, yields one record per CDR3 protein. The sample yields about 150,000 distinct CDR3 sequences, less than 8.5% seen once. In this sample, this clonotype turned up many times. V lost 5 bases, J lost 8 bases, and 9 bases lay in between. The CDR3 sequence is 11 residues long. Per germline, CDR1 DFQATT and CDR2 SNEGSKA (reference sequence). J is TRBJ1-4 and V is TRBV20-1; no reliable D call. The source was CD4+ T cells sorted from PBMCs, collected 10 days after the yellow fever booster vaccination. This TCR was sampled from a man aged 30 to 45 who received the YFV17D yellow fever vaccine. The CDR3 here is CSAPLLEKLFF. For the CDR3, the DNA is TGCAGTGCTCCCCTCTTAGAAAAACTGTTTTTT.